The 14 T cell receptor beta chains in this list originate from one sample, sequenced in a study of glioma-infiltrating T cells after dendritic cell vaccination. The protocol was immunoSEQ multiplex PCR, while the TCRdb copy is restricted to in-frame clones and leaves out a portion. The sample yields tens of thousands of clones, 82% seen once. Source: blood, taken before dendritic cell vaccination. These receptors all come from a human donor with glioblastoma.

This clone came up a few times. The chain recombines TRBV19 with TRBJ1-5; D is undetermined. The length of the CDR3 is 13 residues. Germline V CDR1 and CDR2: LNHDA, SQIVND (reference sequence). With 10 bases removed from V and 6 bases from J, the gap between germline ends came to 16 bases. CDR3 DNA: TGTGCCATCGCGGGAGGGTTGAGTCAGCCCCAGCATTTT. Residues: CAIAGGLSQPQHF. The complete variable domain, with remaining parts taken from reference TRBV19 and TRBJ1-5, reads DGGITQSPKYLFRKEGQNVTLSCEQNLNHDAMYWYRQDPGQGLRLIYYSQIVNDFQKGDIAEGYSVSREKKESFPLTVTSAQKNPTAFYLCAIAGGLSQPQHFGDGTRLSIL.

This clone was observed a few times. The rearrangement joins TRBV27 to TRBJ1-1, with a tentative D call TRBD1 (6 bases). This CDR3 has 14 amino acids. The germline gives CDR1 MNHEY, CDR2 SMNVEV (reference sequence). The V end lost 5 bases, the J end lost 6 bases, and 16 bases lay between the germline ends. The DNA of the CDR3 is TGTGCCAGCAGTGAGTTCCGGGGACACTCTGAAGCTTTCTTT. Residues: CASSEFRGHSEAFF.

The chain employs TRBV30 and TRBJ2-7; D is possibly TRBD1 (7 bases). V lost 2 bases and J lost 0, with 11 bases in between. CDR3 length: 14 amino acids. CDR1 and CDR2 from the germline V gene are GTSNPN and SVGIG (reference sequence). The CDR3 loop is CAWSSGGTSYEQYF. The DNA for the CDR3 is TGTGCCTGGAGTTCAGGGGGGACCTCCTACGAGCAGTACTTC.

The V and J genes are TRBV2 and TRBJ2-7, with unresolved D. Germline lookup yields CDR1 SNHLY and CDR2 FYNNEI. Trimming cost V 8 bases and J 2 bases, with 16 bases left between them. CDR3 length: 14 residues. As DNA, the CDR3 is TGTGCCAGCGGAACTACGCTTGGCCCCTACGAGCAGTACTTC. This sequence encodes CASGTTLGPYEQYF.

This clone has a single count. The rearrangement uses TRBV5-4 and TRBJ2-2; 8 bases align to TRBD1. CDR1 and CDR2 (germline): SGHNT, YYREEE (reference sequence). The junction had 12 bases not matched to a gene; V was cut back by 2 bases and J by 12 bases. The CDR3 totals 15 residues. The CDR3 sequence is CASSLGTGGQWKLFF. CDR3 in DNA: TGTGCCAGCAGCTTAGGCACAGGGGGGCAGTGGAAGCTGTTTTTT.

V usage is TRBV19 and J usage is TRBJ1-1, with 8 bases that match TRBD1. Germline CDR1 is LNHDA and CDR2 is SQIVND (reference sequence). V gave up 6 bases and J gave up 1 base; unmatched junction bases: 7. This CDR3 contains 15 residues. The CDR3 region has the DNA TGTGCCAGTAGACGGGACAGGACCCAGAACACTGAAGCTTTCTTT. It codes for CASRRDRTQNTEAFF.

This chain connects TRBV5-1 to TRBJ2-2; TRBD1 matches at 10 bases. The CDR3 totals 14 residues. Germline CDR1 is SGHRS and CDR2 is YFSETQ. V lost 4 bases and J lost 5; bases outside the gene matches: 2. CDR3 region: CASSRGQGTGELFF. CDR3 nucleotide sequence: TGCGCCAGCAGCAGGGGACAGGGGACCGGGGAGCTGTTTTTT.

The V and J genes are TRBV28 and TRBJ1-1; D might be TRBD1 (6 bases). Germline V gene lookup returns CDR1 MDHEN and CDR2 SYDVKM. Trimming took off 4 bases at V and 5 bases at J, with 8 bases between the two ends. This CDR3 contains 12 residues. The CDR3 DNA reads as TGTGCCAGCAGTTGGACAGTTACTGAAGCTTTCTTT. It encodes CASSWTVTEAFF. Based on the CDR3 plus reference TRBV28 and TRBJ1-1, the full variable domain is DVKVTQSSRYLVKRTGEKVFLECVQDMDHENMFWYRQDPGLGLRLIYFSYDVKMKEKGDIPEGYSVSREKKERFSLILESASTNQTSMYLCASSWTVTEAFFGQGTRLTVV.

This clone was counted a single time. The V call is TRBV5-6, the J call TRBJ2-3, with 8 nucleotides matching TRBD2. In germline, CDR1 is SGHDT, CDR2 YYEEEE. This CDR3 region has 15 residues. The trim removed 2 bases at V and 2 bases at J, leaving 4 bases unmatched. CDR3 sequence (DNA): TGTGCCAGCAGCTTAAGGCGGGGGGTCACAGATACGCAGTATTTT. Protein: CASSLRRGVTDTQYF.

This sequence joins TRBV30 and TRBJ1-1; D is unresolved. V lost 2 bases and J lost 0, with 4 bases in between. Germline V gene sequence: CDR1 GTSNPN, CDR2 SVGIG (reference sequence). CDR3 length: 12 residues. CDR3 in amino acids: CAWSPMNTEAFF. CDR3 DNA sequence: TGTGCCTGGAGTCCTATGAACACTGAAGCTTTCTTT.

CDR3 nucleotide sequence: TGCGCCAGCAGCTTATTCAGGTCAGATACGCAGTATTTT. Translation: CASSLFRSDTQYF. V is TRBV5-1 and J is TRBJ2-3; no clear D gene. Germline lookup yields CDR1 SGHRS and CDR2 YFSETQ. With 2 bases removed from V and 4 bases from J, the gap between germline ends came to 8 bases. The CDR3 is made up of 13 amino acids. The whole variable domain, filled in from reference TRBV5-1 and TRBJ2-3, reads KAGVTQTPRYLIKTRGQQVTLSCSPISGHRSVSWYQQTPGQGLQFLFEYFSETQRNKGNFPGRFSGRQFSNSRSEMNVSTLELGDSALYLCASSLFRSDTQYFGPGTRLTVL.

A few counts support this clone. The rearrangement links TRBV5-1 to TRBJ2-5; 7 bases align to TRBD1. With 3 bases clipped from V and 5 bases from J, the junction kept 7 bases outside the gene matches. The CDR3 covers 14 residues. Looked up from germline, CDR1 is SGHRS and CDR2 is YFSETQ. CDR3: CASSSDRVTETQYF. The CDR3, as DNA: TGCGCCAGCAGCTCAGACAGGGTAACCGAGACCCAGTACTTC.

V is TRBV6-1 and J is TRBJ2-1, with D perhaps TRBD1 (6 bases). The CDR3 is 13 residues long. Germline CDR1 and CDR2: MNHNS and SASEGT. Trimming removed 1 base at V and 11 bases at J, with 12 bases between. The CDR3: CASSEDRTDKQFF. The CDR3 nucleotides are TGTGCCAGCAGTGAAGACCGGACAGACAAGCAGTTCTTC.

The V call is TRBV5-1, the J call TRBJ2-2; perhaps TRBD1 as D (6 bases). Germline-derived CDR1 and CDR2 are SGHRS and YFSETQ. Trimming cost V 4 bases and J 6 bases, with 16 bases left between them. The CDR3 is 15 residues long. CDR3 protein: CASSTTGIRAGELFF. For the CDR3, the DNA is TGCGCCAGCAGCACAACAGGGATTAGGGCCGGGGAGCTGTTTTTT.